This is a list of T cell receptor beta chains from one sample in a study of T cells in Graves' hyperthyroidism and ophthalmopathy. Via MiXCR, TCRdb re-called the multiplex PCR reads, giving one row per CDR3 protein. The sample lists 550,000 to 600,000 distinct CDR3 sequences; over 15% were seen once. Sequenced: blood. These receptors were collected from a woman aged 18-35 years with Graves' hyperthyroidism. The CDR3 runs from the conserved cysteine through the conserved F or W. A D gene is named only where the DNA matches it firmly. Size values are once, few and many counts, or a class for expanded clones, and some rows have none.

TGTGCCAGCAGTCCGGCACAGGTGCCGGGGAGCAATCAGCCCCAGCATTTT CASSPAQVPGSNQPQHF TRBJ1-5 NA many TRBV6-2/TRBV6-3
TGTGCCAGCAGTTGGGCTAGGGGCGAGCAGTACTTC CASSWARGEQYF TRBJ2-7 NA many TRBV28
TGTGCCAGCAGTACCCTTTTCGACAGAGAGCAGTTCTTC CASSTLFDREQFF TRBJ2-1 NA many TRBV28
TGTGCCAGCAGTTACTACCCCAGGGGACAAAGCAATCAGCCCCAGCATTTT CASSYYPRGQSNQPQHF TRBJ1-5 NA NA TRBV6-5
TGTGCCAGCAGTGAAGTAACAGGGCGCTCTGGGGCCAACGTCCTGACTTTC CASSEVTGRSGANVLTF TRBJ2-6 NA few TRBV6-1
TGTGCCAGCAGCCCAGCGGTGAGGGGGCGAGTTGGTGAGCAGTTCTTC CASSPAVRGRVGEQFF TRBJ2-1 TRBD1 few TRBV7-2
TGTGCCAGCAGCTCGGGGTGGCAGGGGAGCAATCAGCCCCAGCATTTT CASSSGWQGSNQPQHF TRBJ1-5 NA once TRBV7-9
TGTGCCAGCAGCCTTATGGGGTCTGGAAACACCATATATTTT CASSLMGSGNTIYF TRBJ1-3 NA NA TRBV12-3/TRBV12-4
TGCGCCAGCAGCCTCCATGAGAATACGCAGTATTTT CASSLHENTQYF TRBJ2-3 NA many TRBV5-1
TGTGCCAGCACCGACCCGGCGGGGTACGAGCAGTACTTC CASTDPAGYEQYF TRBJ2-7 NA few TRBV4-2
TGTGCCAGCAGCTTAGTCGGTGAGGGTTCCGGGACCCAGTACTTC CASSLVGEGSGTQYF TRBJ2-5 NA many TRBV11-2
TGTGCCAGCAGCCTGGACGCACCGCGGCAGTACTTC CASSLDAPRQYF TRBJ2-7 NA many TRBV12-3/TRBV12-4
TGTGCCAGCAGCCCCCGGACCCTCATGAACACTGAAGCTTTCTTT CASSPRTLMNTEAFF TRBJ1-1 NA many TRBV7-2
TGTGCCAGCAGTTGGACCTCTAGCGCAGATACGCAGTATTTT CASSWTSSADTQYF TRBJ2-3 NA NA TRBV2
TGCAGCGTTGGGAACGACAGGGGAAAATTCACAGATACGCAGTATTTT CSVGNDRGKFTDTQYF TRBJ2-3 TRBD1 few TRBV29-1
TGTGCCAGCAGCCAAGAGGGTTTCTGGGATAAAGCTTTCTTT CASSQEGFWDKAFF TRBJ1-1 NA NA TRBV4-2
TGCGCCAGCAGCCCGGGGACAGGTGACCACGAGCAGTACTTC CASSPGTGDHEQYF TRBJ2-7 TRBD1 many TRBV5-1
TGTGCCAGCAGCCAAGGCTACTACTCCACAGATACGCAGTATTTT CASSQGYYSTDTQYF TRBJ2-3 NA NA TRBV3-1
TGTGCCAGCAGTTTAGGGACTAGCGTCACCGGGGAGCTGTTTTTT CASSLGTSVTGELFF TRBJ2-2 TRBD2 many TRBV12-3/TRBV12-4
TGCGCCAGCAGCTTGGCCGATAATCGACTGACAGATACGCAGTATTTT CASSLADNRLTDTQYF TRBJ2-3 NA NA TRBV5-1
TGCAGTGCTAGAGATCAAGGGAGGGGAGAGACCCAGTACTTC CSARDQGRGETQYF TRBJ2-5 TRBD2 NA TRBV20-1
TGTGCCAGCAGGAGGGGACTCACAGATACGCAGTATTTT CASRRGLTDTQYF TRBJ2-3 NA few TRBV27
TGTGCCAGCTCACCCGGGACAGCTCAGAGCTCCTACAATGAGCAGTTCTTC CASSPGTAQSSYNEQFF TRBJ2-1 TRBD1 NA TRBV18
TGTGCCATCATCCGGCGGAGACTATTTACCTACGAGCAGTACTTC CAIIRRRLFTYEQYF TRBJ2-7 NA NA TRBV10-3
TGTGCCAGTACTCTCGGGACAGGGAGCTATAATTCACCCCTCCACTTT CASTLGTGSYNSPLHF TRBJ1-6 TRBD1 few TRBV7-9
TGTGCCATCAGTGAGTACGAGTATGGCTACACCTTC CAISEYEYGYTF TRBJ1-2 NA few TRBV10-3
TGTGCCAGCACGCGGGGGGCTTCTAGCACAGATACGCAGTATTTT CASTRGASSTDTQYF TRBJ2-3 TRBD2 many TRBV6-2/TRBV6-3
TGTGCCGCGAGGGAGACAGACCCTAGCACAGATACGCAGTATTTT CAARETDPSTDTQYF TRBJ2-3 NA NA TRBV28
TGTGCCAGCAGTGGAAGACCCGGGACTAGCGGGAGGTTAGGGCAGTTCTTC CASSGRPGTSGRLGQFF TRBJ2-1 TRBD2 many TRBV25-1
TGTGCCAGTATAGACCCGGGACGGGGGGCAGCTACGCAGTATTTT CASIDPGRGAATQYF TRBJ2-3 NA NA TRBV19
TGCGCCAGCAGCTTCCCCCCCGGACGGACCACAGATACGCAGTATTTT CASSFPPGRTTDTQYF TRBJ2-3 NA many TRBV5-1
TGCGCCAGCAGCTTGGATGGGGGAGGGGCCTACAATGAGCAGTTCTTC CASSLDGGGAYNEQFF TRBJ2-1 TRBD2 many TRBV5-1
TGTGCCAGCGGCCTAGGAACAGGGCTATACAATGAGCAGTTCTTC CASGLGTGLYNEQFF TRBJ2-1 NA many TRBV6-2/TRBV6-3
TGTGCCAGCTCACCATTGCCTCGGGGACTAGAGACCCAGTACTTC CASSPLPRGLETQYF TRBJ2-5 NA many TRBV18
TGTGCCAGCAGCCAAGTATGGGGACAGAACACTGAAGCTTTCTTT CASSQVWGQNTEAFF TRBJ1-1 NA NA TRBV4-2
TGTGCCAGCAGTGATAGGGGGGGAGGTAGCGGCCCCTACGAGCAGTACTTC CASSDRGGGSGPYEQYF TRBJ2-7 NA many TRBV25-1
TGTGCCATCAGGTCGGACAGGACCCAAGAGACCCAGTACTTC CAIRSDRTQETQYF TRBJ2-5 TRBD1 NA TRBV10-3
TGTGCCAGCAGTTACCACCAGCCGTCCTACAATGAGCAGTTCTTC CASSYHQPSYNEQFF TRBJ2-1 NA few TRBV6-2/TRBV6-3
TGTGCCAGTAGTATAGATAAAGGGCTAGCGATCACCGGGGAGCTGTTTTTT CASSIDKGLAITGELFF TRBJ2-2 NA NA TRBV19
TGCGCCAGCAGCTTGGCCGGCCAGGGGGCCCTCACTGAAGCTTTCTTT CASSLAGQGALTEAFF TRBJ1-1 TRBD1 NA TRBV5-1
TGTGCCAGCAGTTTCGCCGGCTCTAACACTGAAGCTTTCTTT CASSFAGSNTEAFF TRBJ1-1 NA many TRBV12-3/TRBV12-4
TGTGCCAGCAGCCCCAGGACTAGCGGGGACTACGAGCAGTACTTC CASSPRTSGDYEQYF TRBJ2-7 TRBD2 few TRBV9
TGTGCCAGCAGTGGCTCTTCCTGGGACACTGAAGCTTTCTTT CASSGSSWDTEAFF TRBJ1-1 NA many TRBV2
TGTGCCAGCAGTGAGACTAGCGGGAGAATTCACGAGCAGTACTTC CASSETSGRIHEQYF TRBJ2-7 TRBD2 many TRBV28